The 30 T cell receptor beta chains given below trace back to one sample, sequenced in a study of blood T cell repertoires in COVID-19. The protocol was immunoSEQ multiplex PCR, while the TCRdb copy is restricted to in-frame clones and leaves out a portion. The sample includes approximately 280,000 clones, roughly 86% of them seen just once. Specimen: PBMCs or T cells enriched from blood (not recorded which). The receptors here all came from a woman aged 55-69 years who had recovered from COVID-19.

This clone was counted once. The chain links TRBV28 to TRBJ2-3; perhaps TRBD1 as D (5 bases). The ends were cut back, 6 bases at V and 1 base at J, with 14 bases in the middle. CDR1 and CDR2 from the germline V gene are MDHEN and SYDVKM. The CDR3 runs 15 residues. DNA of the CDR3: TGTGCCAGCAGATTTGGTGGCAGGGGCACAGATACGCAGTATTTT. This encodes CASRFGGRGTDTQYF.

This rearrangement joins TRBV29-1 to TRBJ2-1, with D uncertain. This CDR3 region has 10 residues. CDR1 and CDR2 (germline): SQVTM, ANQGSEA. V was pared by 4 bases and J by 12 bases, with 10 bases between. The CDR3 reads CSVVLEVQFF. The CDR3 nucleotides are TGCAGCGTTGTGTTAGAGGTGCAGTTCTTC.

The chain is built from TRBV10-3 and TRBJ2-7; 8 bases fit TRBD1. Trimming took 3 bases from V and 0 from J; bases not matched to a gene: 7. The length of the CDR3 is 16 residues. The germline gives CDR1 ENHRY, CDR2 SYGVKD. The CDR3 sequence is CAISDNRGVSSYEQYF. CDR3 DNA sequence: TGTGCCATCAGTGATAACAGGGGGGTCAGCTCCTACGAGCAGTACTTC.

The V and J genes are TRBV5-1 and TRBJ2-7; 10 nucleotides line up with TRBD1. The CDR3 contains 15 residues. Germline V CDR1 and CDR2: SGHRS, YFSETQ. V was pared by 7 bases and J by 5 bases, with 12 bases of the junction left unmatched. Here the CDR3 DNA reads TGCGCCAGCGCGGTGGGCGGGACAGGGGTCCACGAGCAGTACTTC. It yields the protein CASAVGGTGVHEQYF.

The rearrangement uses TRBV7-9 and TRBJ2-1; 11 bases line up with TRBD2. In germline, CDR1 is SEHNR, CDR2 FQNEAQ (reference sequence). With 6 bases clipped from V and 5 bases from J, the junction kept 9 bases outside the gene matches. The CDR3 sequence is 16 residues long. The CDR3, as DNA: TGTGCCAGCAGTCGTTCGACTAGCGGGATTGACAATGAGCAGTTCTTC. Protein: CASSRSTSGIDNEQFF.

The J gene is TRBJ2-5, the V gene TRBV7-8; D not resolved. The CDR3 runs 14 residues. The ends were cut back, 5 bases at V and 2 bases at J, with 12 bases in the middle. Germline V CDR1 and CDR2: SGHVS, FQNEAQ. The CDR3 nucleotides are TGTGCCAGCAGCGCGGAAGCTTTTCAAGAGACCCAGTACTTC. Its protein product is CASSAEAFQETQYF.

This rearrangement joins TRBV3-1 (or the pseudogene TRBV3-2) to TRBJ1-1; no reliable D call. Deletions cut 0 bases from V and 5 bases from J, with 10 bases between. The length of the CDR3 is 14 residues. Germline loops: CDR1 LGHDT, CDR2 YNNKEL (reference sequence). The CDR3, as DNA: TGTGCCAGCAGCCAAGATTATGGGAGGACTGAAGCTTTCTTT. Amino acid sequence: CASSQDYGRTEAFF.

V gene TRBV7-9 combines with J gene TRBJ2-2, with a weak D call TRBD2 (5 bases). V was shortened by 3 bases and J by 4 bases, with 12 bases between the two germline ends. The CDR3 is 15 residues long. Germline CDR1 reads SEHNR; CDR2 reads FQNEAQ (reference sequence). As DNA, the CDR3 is TGTGCCAGCAGCTTTCGGGGTAGCCCCACCGGGGAGCTGTTTTTT. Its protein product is CASSFRGSPTGELFF. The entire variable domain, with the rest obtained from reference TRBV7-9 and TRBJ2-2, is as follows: DTGVSQNPRHKITKRGQNVTFRCDPISEHNRLYWYRQTLGQGPEFLTYFQNEAQLEKSRLLSDRFSAERPKGSFSTLEIQRTEQGDSAMYLCASSFRGSPTGELFFGEGSRLTVL.

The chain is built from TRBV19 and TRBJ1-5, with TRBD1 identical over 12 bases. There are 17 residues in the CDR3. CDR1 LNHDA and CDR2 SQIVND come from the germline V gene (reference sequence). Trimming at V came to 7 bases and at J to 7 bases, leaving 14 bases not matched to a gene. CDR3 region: CASNIYGGTGGRQPQHF. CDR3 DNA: TGTGCCAGTAATATCTACGGCGGGACAGGGGGCCGACAGCCCCAGCATTTT.

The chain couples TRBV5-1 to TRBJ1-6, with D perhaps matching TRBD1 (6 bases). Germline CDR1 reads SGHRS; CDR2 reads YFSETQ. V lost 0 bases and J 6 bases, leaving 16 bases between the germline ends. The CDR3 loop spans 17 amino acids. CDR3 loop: CASSLGAGTPTNSPLHF. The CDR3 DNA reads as TGCGCCAGCAGCTTGGGGGCCGGGACACCAACTAATTCACCCCTCCACTTT.

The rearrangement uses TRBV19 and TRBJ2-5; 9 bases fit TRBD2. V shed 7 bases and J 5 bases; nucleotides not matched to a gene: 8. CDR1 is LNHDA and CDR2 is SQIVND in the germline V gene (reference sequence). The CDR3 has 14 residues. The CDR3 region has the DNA TGTGCCAGTAAGGAGCGGGAGGTACGGGAGACCCAGTACTTC. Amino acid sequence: CASKEREVRETQYF.

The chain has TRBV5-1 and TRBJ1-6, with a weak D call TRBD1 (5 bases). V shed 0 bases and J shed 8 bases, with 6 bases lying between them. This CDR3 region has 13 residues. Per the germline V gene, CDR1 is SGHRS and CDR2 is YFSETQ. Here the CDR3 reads CASSLVTDSPLHF. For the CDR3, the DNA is TGCGCCAGCAGCTTGGTGACAGATTCACCCCTCCACTTT.

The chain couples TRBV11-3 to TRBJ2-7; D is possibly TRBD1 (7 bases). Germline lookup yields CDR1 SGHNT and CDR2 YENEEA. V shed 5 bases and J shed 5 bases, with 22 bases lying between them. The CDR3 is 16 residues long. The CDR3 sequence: CASSQYIQGRLDEQYF. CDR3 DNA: TGTGCCAGCAGCCAATACATACAGGGGAGGTTGGACGAGCAGTACTTC.

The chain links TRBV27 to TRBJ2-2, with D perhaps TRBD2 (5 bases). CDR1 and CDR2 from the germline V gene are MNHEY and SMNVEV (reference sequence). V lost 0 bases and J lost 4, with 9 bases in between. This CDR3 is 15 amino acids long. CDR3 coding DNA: TGTGCCAGCAGTTTATCGCCAGGAGGCACCGGGGAGCTGTTTTTT. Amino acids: CASSLSPGGTGELFF.

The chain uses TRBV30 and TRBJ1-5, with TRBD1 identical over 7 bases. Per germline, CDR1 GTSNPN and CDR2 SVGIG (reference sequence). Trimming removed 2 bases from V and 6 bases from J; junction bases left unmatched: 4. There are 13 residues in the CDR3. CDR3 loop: CAWSKGGGQPQHF. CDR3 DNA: TGTGCCTGGAGTAAAGGGGGCGGTCAGCCCCAGCATTTT.

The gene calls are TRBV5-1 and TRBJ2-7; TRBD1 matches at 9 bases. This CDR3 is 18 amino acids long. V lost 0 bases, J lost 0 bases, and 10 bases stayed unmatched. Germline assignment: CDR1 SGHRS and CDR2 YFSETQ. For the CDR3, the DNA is TGCGCCAGCAGCTTGGTCCCCGGGACAGGGCGCTTCTCCTACGAGCAGTACTTC. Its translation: CASSLVPGTGRFSYEQYF.

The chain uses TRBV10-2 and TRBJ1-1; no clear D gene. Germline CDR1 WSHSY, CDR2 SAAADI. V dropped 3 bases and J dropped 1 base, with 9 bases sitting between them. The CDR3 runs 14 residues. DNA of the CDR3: TGCGCCAGCAGTGATATCGGGAGGAACACTGAAGCTTTCTTT. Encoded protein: CASSDIGRNTEAFF.

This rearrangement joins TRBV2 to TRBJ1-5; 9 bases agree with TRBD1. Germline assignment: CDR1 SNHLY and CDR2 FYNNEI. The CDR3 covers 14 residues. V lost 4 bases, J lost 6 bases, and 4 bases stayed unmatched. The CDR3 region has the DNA TGTGCCAGCAGTGCAACAGGGGGCACTCAGCCCCAGCATTTT. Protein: CASSATGGTQPQHF.

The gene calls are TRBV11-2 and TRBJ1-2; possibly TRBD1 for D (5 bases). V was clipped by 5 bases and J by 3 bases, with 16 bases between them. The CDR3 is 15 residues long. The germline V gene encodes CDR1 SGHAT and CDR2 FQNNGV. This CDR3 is CASSTSGGGDYGYTF. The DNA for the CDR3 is TGTGCCAGCAGCACTAGTGGGGGAGGGGACTATGGCTACACCTTC. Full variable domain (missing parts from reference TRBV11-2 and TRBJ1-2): EAGVAQSPRYKIIEKRQSVAFWCNPISGHATLYWYQQILGQGPKLLIQFQNNGVVDDSQLPKDRFSAERLKGVDSTLKIQPAKLEDSAVYLCASSTSGGGDYGYTFGSGTRLTVV.

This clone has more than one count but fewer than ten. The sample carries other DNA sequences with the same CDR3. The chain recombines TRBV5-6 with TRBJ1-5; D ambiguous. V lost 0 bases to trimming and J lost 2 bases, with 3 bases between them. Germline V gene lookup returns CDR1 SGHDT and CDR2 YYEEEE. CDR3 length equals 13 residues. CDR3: CASSLAGNQPQHF. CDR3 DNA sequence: TGTGCCAGCAGCTTGGCCGGCAATCAGCCCCAGCATTTT.

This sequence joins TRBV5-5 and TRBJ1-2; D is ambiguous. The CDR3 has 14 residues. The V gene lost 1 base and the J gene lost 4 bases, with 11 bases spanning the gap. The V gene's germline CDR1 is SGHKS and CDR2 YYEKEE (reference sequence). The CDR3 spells CASSLNSGLYGYTF. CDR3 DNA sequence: TGTGCCAGCAGCTTGAATTCAGGCCTCTATGGCTACACCTTC.

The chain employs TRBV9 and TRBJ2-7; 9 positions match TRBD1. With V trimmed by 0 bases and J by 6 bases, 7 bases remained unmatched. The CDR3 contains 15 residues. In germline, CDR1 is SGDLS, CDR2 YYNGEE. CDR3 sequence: CASSVADRGVGEQYF. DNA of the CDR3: TGTGCCAGCAGCGTAGCAGACAGGGGGGTTGGCGAGCAGTACTTC.

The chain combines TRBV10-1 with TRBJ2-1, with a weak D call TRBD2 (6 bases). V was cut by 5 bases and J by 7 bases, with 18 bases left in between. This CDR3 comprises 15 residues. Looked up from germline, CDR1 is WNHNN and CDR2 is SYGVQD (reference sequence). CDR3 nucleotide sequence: TGCGCCAGCAGTACCGAGCGACTAGGAGTGAATGAGCAGTTCTTC. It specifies CASSTERLGVNEQFF.

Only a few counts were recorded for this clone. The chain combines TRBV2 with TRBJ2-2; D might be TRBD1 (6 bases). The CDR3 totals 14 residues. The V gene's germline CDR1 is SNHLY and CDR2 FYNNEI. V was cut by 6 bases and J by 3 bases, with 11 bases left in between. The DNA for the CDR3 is TGTGCCAGCAGCTACTCAGGGGACACCGGGGAGCTGTTTTTT. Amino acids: CASSYSGDTGELFF.

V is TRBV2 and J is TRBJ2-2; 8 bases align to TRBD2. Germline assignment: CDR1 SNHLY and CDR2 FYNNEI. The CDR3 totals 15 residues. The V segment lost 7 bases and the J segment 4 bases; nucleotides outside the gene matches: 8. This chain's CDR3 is CASNRERETTGELFF. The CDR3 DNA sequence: TGTGCCAGCAACAGAGAGCGGGAGACCACCGGGGAGCTGTTTTTT.

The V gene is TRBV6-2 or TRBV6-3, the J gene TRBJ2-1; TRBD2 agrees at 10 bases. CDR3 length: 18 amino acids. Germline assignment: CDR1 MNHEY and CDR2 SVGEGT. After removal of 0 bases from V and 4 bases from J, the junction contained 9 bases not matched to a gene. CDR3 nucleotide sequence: TGTGCCAGCAGTTACTCGATCGAGCGGGGGGGAGGTTACAATGAGCAGTTCTTC. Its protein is CASSYSIERGGGYNEQFF.

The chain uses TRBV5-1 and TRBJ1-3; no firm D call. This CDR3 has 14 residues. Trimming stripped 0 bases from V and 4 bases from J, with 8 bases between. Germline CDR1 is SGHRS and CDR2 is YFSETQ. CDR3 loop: CASSLGGVGNTIYF. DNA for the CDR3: TGCGCCAGCAGCTTGGGAGGAGTCGGAAACACCATATATTTT.

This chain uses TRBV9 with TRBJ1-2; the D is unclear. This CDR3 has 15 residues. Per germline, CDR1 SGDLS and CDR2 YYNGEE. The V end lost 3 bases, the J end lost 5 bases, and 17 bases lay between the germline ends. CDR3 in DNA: TGTGCCAGCAGCGACCGGGTCAACCCCTATTATGGCTACACCTTC. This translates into CASSDRVNPYYGYTF.

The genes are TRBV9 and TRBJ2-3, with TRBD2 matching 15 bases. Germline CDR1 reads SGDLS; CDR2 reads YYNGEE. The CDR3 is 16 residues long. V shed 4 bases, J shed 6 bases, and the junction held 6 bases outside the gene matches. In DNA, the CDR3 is TGTGCCAGCAGCTCCGGACTAGCGGGGGGGTGGGATACGCAGTATTTT. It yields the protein CASSSGLAGGWDTQYF.

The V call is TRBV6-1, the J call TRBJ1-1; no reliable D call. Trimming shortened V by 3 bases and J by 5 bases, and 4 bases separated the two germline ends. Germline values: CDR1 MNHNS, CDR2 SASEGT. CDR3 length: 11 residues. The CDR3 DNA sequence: TGTGCCAGCAGTGATACTACTGAAGCTTTCTTT. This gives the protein CASSDTTEAFF.